This T cell receptor (beta chain) comes out of a study of long-term antiretroviral therapy in people with HIV. Survey-level immunoSEQ v3.0 assays were run. Sequencing had a target that covered roughly 40,000-55,000 T-cell genomes per sample. Clones were read by immunoSEQ multiplex PCR, and TCRdb kept only the in-frame ones, dropping some. The profile covers about 17,000 clones, with 79% appearing a single time and 8% taken by the ten largest. Prior to DNA extraction, the samples held roughly 1-10 million cryopreserved PBMC. Comment on this clone: What it binds is not known. The same CDR3 is also encoded by other DNA sequences in this sample.

Overall study results and limits: Across all time points, the repertoire was dominated by clones that expanded before ART. In samples taken after ART, diversity increased but remained below transplant donor control levels.

CDR3 length equals 14 residues. The V segment lost 5 bases and the J segment 1 base; nucleotides outside the gene matches: 2. Per the germline V gene, CDR1 is MNHEY and CDR2 is SMNVEV (reference sequence). The source was unsorted PBMCs, collected at the start of antiretroviral therapy. This TCR was sampled from a young man with HIV. The chain carries TRBV27 and TRBJ2-1; 7 bases map to TRBD1. CDR3 region: CASSPGGSYNEQFF. The CDR3 nucleotides are TGTGCCAGCAGTCCAGGGGGTTCCTACAATGAGCAGTTCTTC.